This is a list of T cell receptor beta chains from one sample in a study of T cell responses to AZD1222 COVID-19 vaccine. Profiled with immunoSEQ multiplex PCR; TCRdb holds only in-frame clones, not every one. Counted here are 120,000 or so clones, around 90% occurring once; the ten biggest clones make up around 4.5%. Sequenced material: peripheral blood, taken on day 0 of MenACWY control vaccination. These receptors were taken from an adult in good health. Both conserved end residues are part of each CDR3. D genes are given only for firm matches. Rows give clone size only sometimes, using once, few, many, or a class for an expanded clone.

v_call	d_call	clone_size	j_call	cdr3_aa
TRBV7-9	-	-	TRBJ1-1	CASSFFQGTEAFF
TRBV11-2	TRBD1	-	TRBJ2-2	CASSFRGQRTGELFF
TRBV7-2	-	once	TRBJ1-2	CASSLETAHYGYTF
TRBV29-1	-	few	TRBJ2-7	CSVLSSEQYF
TRBV18	TRBD2	-	TRBJ2-3	CANSPLTSGGSTDTQYF
TRBV11-2	TRBD2	-	TRBJ2-1	CASSFSGSDYNEQFF
TRBV28	-	-	TRBJ2-3	CASSLKGGPYTQYF
TRBV29-1	-	-	TRBJ1-2	CSVEDWGEANYGYTF
TRBV7-2	TRBD2	-	TRBJ2-1	CASSWTPSGNEQFF
TRBV28	-	-	TRBJ1-2	CASSSPVDLGYGYTF
TRBV28	TRBD1	-	TRBJ1-5	CASSLTGPNQPQHF
TRBV30	TRBD2	-	TRBJ2-3	CAWTSGRTDTQYF
TRBV5-6	-	-	TRBJ2-1	CASSFGGSYNEQFF
TRBV6-5	TRBD1	-	TRBJ1-4	CASSSTGGLGKLFF
TRBV4-2	-	once	TRBJ2-7	CASSQVQGPTYEQYF
TRBV19	-	-	TRBJ1-1	CASSWARQPNTEAFF
TRBV19	-	-	TRBJ1-1	CASSIVRGWTEAFF
TRBV10-3	TRBD1	once	TRBJ1-5	CAISLTGGDQPQHF
TRBV28	TRBD1	-	TRBJ1-5	CASTYQGAGGSISNQPQHF
TRBV7-9	-	few	TRBJ2-7	CASSFAGSTYEQYF
TRBV11-2	-	-	TRBJ2-3	CASSLGLADTQYF
TRBV5-6	-	-	TRBJ1-2	CASSFRQGLAGGYTF
TRBV4-3	-	-	TRBJ2-5	CASSQLYSTKETQYF
TRBV10-3	-	-	TRBJ2-7	CAISESAEQYF
TRBV5-1	TRBD2	-	TRBJ2-7	CASSLESGVRSYEQYF
TRBV11-1	TRBD2	-	TRBJ2-2	CASSARLAGVFGELFF
TRBV7-9	TRBD1	-	TRBJ1-6	CASSPGTGINNSPLHF
TRBV3-1/TRBV3-2	TRBD2	once	TRBJ2-5	CASSQHGGSRQETQYF
TRBV2	TRBD1	few	TRBJ1-4	CASSENRGAEKLFF
TRBV6-1	TRBD2	-	TRBJ2-1	CASSEVAGWEQFF
TRBV6-5	-	-	TRBJ1-1	CASSYDSVRTEAFF
TRBV7-2	-	-	TRBJ1-2	CASSFKTGDRGYTF
TRBV19	TRBD1	-	TRBJ1-5	CASSTHPGGADQPQHF
TRBV29-1	-	once	TRBJ2-2	CSAILPGHLNTGELFF
TRBV3-1/TRBV3-2	-	-	TRBJ2-1	CASSPEGWEQFF
TRBV6-5	-	-	TRBJ2-4	CASSKQGRAKNIQYF
TRBV5-4	-	-	TRBJ1-1	CASSSEAEGPAFF
TRBV7-9	TRBD2	-	TRBJ2-7	CASSPQVREDNEQYF
TRBV11-3	TRBD1	-	TRBJ2-1	CASSPGQGTYNEQFF
TRBV28	-	-	TRBJ1-4	CASGQWNGNEKLFF
TRBV7-9	-	-	TRBJ2-7	CASSPRLGPYEQYF
TRBV6-2/TRBV6-3	-	-	TRBJ2-1	CASSLGAAGRVEQFF
TRBV19	-	few	TRBJ2-5	CASSIARGSQETQYF
TRBV7-6	-	-	TRBJ2-7	CASSLGSEGLAYEQYF
TRBV6-5	TRBD1	few	TRBJ2-3	CASSPGQGGADTQYF
TRBV27	TRBD1	-	TRBJ2-7	CASSLEGQGLNEQYF
TRBV9	-	once	TRBJ2-6	CASSRGNSGANVLTF
TRBV24-1	-	-	TRBJ2-2	CATSDFGRELFF
TRBV5-5	TRBD2	-	TRBJ2-5	CASSSTSGSVGGTQYF
TRBV29-1	-	-	TRBJ1-1	CSVRGLNTEAFF
TRBV7-3	TRBD1	-	TRBJ2-5	CASSSRTGETQYF
TRBV18	TRBD2	once	TRBJ2-1	CASSPQRLAGDNEQFF
TRBV6-5	TRBD1	-	TRBJ2-3	CASSYTGGRDTQYF
TRBV7-3	TRBD1	-	TRBJ1-1	CASSLIGGGTGGTEAFF
TRBV10-2	TRBD1	-	TRBJ2-1	CASSALGDRGIYEQFF
TRBV7-2	-	-	TRBJ1-5	CASSLLGQPQHF
TRBV11-3	-	-	TRBJ2-5	CASSLPLGTSETQYF
TRBV19	TRBD2	once	TRBJ2-1	CASLSEGLAGDRSYNEQFF
TRBV4-2	-	-	TRBJ1-6	CASSQGTRSSYNSPLHF
TRBV7-3	-	-	TRBJ1-1	CASSPTGESEAFF